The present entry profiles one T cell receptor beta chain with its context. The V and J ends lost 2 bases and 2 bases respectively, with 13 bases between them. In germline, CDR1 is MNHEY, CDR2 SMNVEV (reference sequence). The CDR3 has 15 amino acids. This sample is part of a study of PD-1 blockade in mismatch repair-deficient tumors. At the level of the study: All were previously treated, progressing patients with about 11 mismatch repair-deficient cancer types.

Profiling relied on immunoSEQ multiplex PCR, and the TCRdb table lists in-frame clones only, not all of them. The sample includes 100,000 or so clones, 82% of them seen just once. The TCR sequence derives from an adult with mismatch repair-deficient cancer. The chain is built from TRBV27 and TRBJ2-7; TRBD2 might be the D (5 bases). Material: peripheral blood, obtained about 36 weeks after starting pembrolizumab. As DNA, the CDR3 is TGTGCCAGCAGTTTAGGGCCGGGAATGGCCTACGAGCAGTACTTC. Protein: CASSLGPGMAYEQYF.